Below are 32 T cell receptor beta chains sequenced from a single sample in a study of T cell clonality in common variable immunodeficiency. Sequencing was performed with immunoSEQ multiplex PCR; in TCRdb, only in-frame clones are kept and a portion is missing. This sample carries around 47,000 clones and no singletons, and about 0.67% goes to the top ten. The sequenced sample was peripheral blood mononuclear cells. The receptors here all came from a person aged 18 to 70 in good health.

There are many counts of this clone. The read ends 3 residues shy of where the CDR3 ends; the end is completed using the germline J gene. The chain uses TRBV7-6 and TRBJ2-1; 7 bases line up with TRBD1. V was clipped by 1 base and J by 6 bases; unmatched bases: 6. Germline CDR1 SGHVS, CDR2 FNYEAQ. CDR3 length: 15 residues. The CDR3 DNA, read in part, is TGTGCCAGCAGCTTAGGCACAGGGGTACCCAATGAG. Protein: CASSLGTGVPNE. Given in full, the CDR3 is CASSLGTGVPNEQFF.

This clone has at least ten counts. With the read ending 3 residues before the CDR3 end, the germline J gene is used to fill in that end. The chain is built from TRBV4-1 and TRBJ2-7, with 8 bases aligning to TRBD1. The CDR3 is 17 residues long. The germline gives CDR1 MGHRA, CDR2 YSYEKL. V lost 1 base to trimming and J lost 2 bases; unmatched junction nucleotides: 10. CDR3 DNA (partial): TGCGCCAGCAGCCAAGGAGGACGGACAGGGAGACCCTACGAG. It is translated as CASSQGGRTGRPYE. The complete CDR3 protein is CASSQGGRTGRPYEQYF.

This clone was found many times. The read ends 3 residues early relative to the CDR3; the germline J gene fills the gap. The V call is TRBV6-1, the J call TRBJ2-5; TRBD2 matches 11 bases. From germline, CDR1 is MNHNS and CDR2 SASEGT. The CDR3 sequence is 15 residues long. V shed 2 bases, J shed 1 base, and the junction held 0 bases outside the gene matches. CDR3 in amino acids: CASSELAGGQETQYF. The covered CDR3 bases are TGTGCCAGCAGTGAACTAGCGGGGGGCCAAGAGACC.

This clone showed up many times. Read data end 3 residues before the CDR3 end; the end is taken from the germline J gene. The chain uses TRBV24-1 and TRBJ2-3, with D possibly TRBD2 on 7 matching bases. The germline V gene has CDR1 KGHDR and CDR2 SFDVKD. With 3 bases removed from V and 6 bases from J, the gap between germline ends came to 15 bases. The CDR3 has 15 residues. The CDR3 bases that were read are TGTGCCACCAGTGATCCAGGGGAGGGTAGGGATACG. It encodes CATSDPGEGRDT. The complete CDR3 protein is CATSDPGEGRDTQYF.

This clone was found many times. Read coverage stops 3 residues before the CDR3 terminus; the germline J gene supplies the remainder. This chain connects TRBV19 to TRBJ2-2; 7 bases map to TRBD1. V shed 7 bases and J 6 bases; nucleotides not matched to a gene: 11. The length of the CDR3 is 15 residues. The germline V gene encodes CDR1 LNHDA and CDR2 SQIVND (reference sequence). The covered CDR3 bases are TGTGCCAGTACCATGCTACAGGGGATGGCCGGGGAG. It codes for CASTMLQGMAGE. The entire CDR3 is CASTMLQGMAGELFF.

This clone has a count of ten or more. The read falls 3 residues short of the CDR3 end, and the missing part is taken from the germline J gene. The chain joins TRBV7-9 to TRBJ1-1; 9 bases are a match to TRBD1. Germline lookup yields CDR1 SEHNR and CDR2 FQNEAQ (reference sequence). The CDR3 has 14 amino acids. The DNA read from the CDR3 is TGTGCCAGCAGCCCGGCGGGACAGGGAGGTGTA. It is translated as CASSPAGQGGV. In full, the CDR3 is CASSPAGQGGVAFF.

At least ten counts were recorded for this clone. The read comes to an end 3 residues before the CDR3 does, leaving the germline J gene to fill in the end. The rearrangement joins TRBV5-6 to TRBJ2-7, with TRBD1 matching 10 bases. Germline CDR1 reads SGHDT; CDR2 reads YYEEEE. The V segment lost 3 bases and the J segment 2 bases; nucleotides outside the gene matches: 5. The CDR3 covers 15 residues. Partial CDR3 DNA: TGTGCCAGCAGCTCAGCCGGGACAGGGGCCTACGAG. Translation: CASSSAGTGAYE. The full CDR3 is CASSSAGTGAYEQYF.

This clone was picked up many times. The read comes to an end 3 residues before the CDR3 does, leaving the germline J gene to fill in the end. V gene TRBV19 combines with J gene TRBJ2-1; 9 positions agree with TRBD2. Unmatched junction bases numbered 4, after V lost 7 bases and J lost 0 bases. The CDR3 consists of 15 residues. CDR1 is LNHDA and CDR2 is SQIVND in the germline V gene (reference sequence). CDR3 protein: CASTNSGGSYNEQFF. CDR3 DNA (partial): TGTGCCAGTACCAATAGCGGGGGCTCCTACAATGAG.

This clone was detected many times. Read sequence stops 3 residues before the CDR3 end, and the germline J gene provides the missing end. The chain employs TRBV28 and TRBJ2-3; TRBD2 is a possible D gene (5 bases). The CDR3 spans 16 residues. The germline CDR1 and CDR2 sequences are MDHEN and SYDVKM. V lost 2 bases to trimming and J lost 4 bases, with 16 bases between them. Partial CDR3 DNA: TGTGCCAGCAGTTTAGTTGGTAGCGAGGTGTCAGATACG. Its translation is CASSLVGSEVSDT. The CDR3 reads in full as CASSLVGSEVSDTQYF.

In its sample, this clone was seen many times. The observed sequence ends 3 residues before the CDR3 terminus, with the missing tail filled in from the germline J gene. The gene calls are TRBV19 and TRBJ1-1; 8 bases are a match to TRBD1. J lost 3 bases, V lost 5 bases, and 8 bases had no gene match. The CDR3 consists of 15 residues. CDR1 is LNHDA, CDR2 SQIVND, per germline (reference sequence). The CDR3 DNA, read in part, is TGTGCCAGTAGTCCCCAACAGGGGGGGTACACTGAA. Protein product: CASSPQQGGYTE. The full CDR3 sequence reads CASSPQQGGYTEAFF.

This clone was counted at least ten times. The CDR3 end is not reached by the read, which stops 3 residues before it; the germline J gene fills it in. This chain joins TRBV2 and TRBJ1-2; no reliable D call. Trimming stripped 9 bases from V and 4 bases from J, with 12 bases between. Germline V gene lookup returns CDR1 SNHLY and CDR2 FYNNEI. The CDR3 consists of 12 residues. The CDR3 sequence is CASSSSRYGYTF. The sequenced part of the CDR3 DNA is TGTGCCAGTTCGAGCTCCCGCTATGGC.

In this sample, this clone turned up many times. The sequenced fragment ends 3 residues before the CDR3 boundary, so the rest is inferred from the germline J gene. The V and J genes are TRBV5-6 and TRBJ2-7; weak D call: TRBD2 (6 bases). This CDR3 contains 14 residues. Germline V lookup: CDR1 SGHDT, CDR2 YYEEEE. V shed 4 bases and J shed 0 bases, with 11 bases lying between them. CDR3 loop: CASSQGTSSYEQYF. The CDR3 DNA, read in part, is TGTGCCAGCAGCCAAGGGACTTCCTCCTACGAG.

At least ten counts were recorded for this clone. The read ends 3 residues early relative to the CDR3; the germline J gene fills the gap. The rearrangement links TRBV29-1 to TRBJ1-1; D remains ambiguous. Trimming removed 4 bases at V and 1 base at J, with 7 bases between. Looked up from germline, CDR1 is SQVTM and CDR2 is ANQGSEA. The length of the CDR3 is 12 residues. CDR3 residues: CSVVLSNTEAFF. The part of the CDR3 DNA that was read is TGCAGCGTTGTTCTATCGAACACTGAA.

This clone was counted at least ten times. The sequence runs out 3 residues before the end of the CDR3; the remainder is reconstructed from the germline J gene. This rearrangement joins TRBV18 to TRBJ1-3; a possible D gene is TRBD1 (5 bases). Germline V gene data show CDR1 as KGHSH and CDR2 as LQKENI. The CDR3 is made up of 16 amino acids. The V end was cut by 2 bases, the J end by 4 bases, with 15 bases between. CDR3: CASSPNRLGAGNTIYF. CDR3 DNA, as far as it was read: TGTGCCAGCTCACCAAACCGGTTAGGGGCCGGAAACACC.

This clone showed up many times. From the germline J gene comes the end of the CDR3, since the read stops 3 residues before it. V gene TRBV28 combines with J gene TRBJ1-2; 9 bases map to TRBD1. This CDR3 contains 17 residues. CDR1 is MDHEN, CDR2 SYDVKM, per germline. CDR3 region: CASSWGQGPGWASGYTF. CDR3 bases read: TGTGCCAGCAGTTGGGGACAGGGACCCGGTTGGGCGTCCGGC.

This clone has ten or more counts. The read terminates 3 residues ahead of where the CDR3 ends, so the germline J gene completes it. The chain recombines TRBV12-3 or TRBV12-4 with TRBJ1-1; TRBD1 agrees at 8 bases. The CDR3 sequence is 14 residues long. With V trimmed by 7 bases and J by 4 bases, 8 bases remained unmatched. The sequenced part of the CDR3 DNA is TGTGCCAGCACCTTCCGACAGGGGAGCACTGAA. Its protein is CASTFRQGSTE. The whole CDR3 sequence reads CASTFRQGSTEAFF.

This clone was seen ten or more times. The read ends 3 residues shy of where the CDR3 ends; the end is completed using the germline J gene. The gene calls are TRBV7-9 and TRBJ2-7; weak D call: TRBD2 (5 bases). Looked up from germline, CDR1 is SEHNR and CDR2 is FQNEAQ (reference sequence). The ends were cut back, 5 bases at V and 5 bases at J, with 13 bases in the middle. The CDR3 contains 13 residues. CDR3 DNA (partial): TGTGCCAGCAGCGTAATCCTCGGGGACGAG. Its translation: CASSVILGDE. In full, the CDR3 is CASSVILGDEQYF.

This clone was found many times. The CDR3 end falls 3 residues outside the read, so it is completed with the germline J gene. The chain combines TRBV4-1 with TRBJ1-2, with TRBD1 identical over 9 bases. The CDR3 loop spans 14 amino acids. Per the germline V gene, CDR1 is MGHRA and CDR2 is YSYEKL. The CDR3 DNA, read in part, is TGCGCCAGCAGCCAAGATCGGACAGGGGAGGGC. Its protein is CASSQDRTGEG. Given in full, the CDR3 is CASSQDRTGEGYTF.

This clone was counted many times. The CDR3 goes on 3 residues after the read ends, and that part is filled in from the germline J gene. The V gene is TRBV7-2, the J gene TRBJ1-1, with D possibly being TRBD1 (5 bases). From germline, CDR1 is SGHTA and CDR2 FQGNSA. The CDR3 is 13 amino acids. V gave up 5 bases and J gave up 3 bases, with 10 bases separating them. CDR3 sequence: CASSQGTHTEAFF. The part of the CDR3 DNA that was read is TGTGCCAGCAGCCAGGGAACTCACACTGAA. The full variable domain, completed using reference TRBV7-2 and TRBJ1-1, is GAGVSQSPSNKVTEKGKDVELRCDPISGHTALYWYRQSLGQGLEFLIYFQGNSAPDKSGLPSDRFSAERTGGSVSTLTIQRTQQEDSAVYLCASSQGTHTEAFFGQGTRLTVV.

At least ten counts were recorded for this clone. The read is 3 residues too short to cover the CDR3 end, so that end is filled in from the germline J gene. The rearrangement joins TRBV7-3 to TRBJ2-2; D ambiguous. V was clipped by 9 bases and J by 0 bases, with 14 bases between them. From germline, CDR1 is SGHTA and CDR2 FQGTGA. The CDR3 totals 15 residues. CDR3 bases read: TGTGCCAGTACCCCATCAGACTCGAACACCGGGGAG. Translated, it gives CASTPSDSNTGE. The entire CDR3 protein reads CASTPSDSNTGELFF. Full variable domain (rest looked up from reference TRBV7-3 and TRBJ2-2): GAGVSQTPSNKVTEKGKYVELRCDPISGHTALYWYRQSLGQGPEFLIYFQGTGAADDSGLPNDRFFAVRPEGSVSTLKIQRTERGDSAVYLCASTPSDSNTGELFFGEGSRLTVL.

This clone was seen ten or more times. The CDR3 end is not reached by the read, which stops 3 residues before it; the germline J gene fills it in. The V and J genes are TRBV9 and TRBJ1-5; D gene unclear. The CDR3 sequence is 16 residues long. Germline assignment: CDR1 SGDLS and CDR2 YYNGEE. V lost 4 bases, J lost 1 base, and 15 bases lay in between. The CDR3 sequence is CASSPTIDGSNQPQHF. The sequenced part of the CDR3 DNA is TGTGCCAGCAGCCCGACCATAGACGGGAGCAATCAGCCC.

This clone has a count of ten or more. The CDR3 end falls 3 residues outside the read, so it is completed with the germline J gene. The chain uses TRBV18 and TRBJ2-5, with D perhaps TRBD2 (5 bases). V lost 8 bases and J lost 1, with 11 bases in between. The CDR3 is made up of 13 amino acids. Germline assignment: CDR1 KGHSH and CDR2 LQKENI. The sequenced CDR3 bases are TGTGCCAGCAGCGGCCGGGCCCAAGAGACC. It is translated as CASSGRAQET. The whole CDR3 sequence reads CASSGRAQETQYF.

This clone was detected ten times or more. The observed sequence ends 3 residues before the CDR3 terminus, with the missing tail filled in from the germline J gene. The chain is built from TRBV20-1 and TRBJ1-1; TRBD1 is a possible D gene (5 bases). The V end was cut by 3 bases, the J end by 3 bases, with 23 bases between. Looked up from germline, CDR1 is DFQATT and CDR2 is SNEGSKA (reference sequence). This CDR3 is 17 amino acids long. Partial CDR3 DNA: TGCAGTGCTAGGGTTCTACGGGACTCCCAAGGGGACACTGAA. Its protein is CSARVLRDSQGDTE. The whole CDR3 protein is CSARVLRDSQGDTEAFF.

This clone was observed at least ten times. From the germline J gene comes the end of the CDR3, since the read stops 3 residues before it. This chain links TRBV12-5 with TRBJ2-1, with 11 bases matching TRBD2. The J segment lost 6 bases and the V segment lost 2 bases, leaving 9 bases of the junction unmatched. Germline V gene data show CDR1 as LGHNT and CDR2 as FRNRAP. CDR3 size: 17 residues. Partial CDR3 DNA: TGTGCTAGTGGTTTGTTCCCTAGCGGGGGGAAAAGCAATGAG. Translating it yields CASGLFPSGGKSNE. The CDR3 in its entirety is CASGLFPSGGKSNEQFF. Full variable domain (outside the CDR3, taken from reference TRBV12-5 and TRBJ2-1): DARVTQTPRHKVTEMGQEVTMRCQPILGHNTVFWYRQTMMQGLELLAYFRNRAPLDDSGMPKDRFSAEMPDATLATLKIQPSEPRDSAVYFCASGLFPSGGKSNEQFFGPGTRLTVL.

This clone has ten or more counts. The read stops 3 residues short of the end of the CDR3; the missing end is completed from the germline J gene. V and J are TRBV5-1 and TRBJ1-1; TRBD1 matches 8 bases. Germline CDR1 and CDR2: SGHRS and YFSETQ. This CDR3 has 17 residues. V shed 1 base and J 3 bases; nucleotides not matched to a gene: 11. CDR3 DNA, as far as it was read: TGCGCCAGCAGCTTGTGGCCCCGACAGGGGTCCGACACTGAA. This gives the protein CASSLWPRQGSDTE. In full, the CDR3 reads CASSLWPRQGSDTEAFF.

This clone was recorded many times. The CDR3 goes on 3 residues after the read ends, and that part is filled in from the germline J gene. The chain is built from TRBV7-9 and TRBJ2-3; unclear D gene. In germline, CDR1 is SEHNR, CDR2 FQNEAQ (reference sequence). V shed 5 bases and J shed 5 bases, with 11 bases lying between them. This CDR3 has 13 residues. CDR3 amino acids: CASSTPYVDTQYF. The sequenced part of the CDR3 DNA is TGTGCCAGCAGCACCCCCTACGTAGATACG.

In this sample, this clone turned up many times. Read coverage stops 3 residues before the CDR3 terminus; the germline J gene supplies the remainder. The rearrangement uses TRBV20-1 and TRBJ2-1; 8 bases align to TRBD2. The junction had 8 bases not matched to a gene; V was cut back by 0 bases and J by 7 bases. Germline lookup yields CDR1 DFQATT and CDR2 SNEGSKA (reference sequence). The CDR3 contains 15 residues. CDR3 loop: CSARDVQRGTNEQFF. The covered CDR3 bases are TGCAGTGCTAGAGATGTTCAGCGGGGGACGAATGAG.

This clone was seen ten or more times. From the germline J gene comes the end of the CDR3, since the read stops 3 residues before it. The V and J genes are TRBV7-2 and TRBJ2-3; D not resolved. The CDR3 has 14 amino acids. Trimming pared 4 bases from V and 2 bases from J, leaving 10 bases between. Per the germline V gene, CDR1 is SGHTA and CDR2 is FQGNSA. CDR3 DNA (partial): TGTGCCAGCAGCTCCCCCCAGGTCACAGATACG. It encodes CASSSPQVTDT. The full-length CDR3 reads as CASSSPQVTDTQYF.

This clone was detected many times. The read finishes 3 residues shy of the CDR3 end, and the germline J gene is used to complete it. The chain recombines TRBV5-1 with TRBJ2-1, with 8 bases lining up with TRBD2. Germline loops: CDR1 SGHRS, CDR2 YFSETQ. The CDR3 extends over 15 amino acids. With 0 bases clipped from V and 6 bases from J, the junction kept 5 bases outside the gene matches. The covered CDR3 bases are TGCGCCAGCAGCTTGGTGGTAGCGGGAAGCAATGAG. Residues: CASSLVVAGSNE. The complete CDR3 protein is CASSLVVAGSNEQFF.

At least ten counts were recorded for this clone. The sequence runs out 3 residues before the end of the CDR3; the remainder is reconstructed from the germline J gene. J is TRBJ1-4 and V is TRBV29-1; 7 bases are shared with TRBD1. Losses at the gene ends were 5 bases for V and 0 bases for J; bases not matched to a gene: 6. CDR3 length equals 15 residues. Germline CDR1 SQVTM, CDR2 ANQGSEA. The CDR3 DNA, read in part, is TGCAGCGTTCTACGGGACAGCTCAACTAATGAAAAA. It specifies CSVLRDSSTNEK. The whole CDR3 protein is CSVLRDSSTNEKLFF.

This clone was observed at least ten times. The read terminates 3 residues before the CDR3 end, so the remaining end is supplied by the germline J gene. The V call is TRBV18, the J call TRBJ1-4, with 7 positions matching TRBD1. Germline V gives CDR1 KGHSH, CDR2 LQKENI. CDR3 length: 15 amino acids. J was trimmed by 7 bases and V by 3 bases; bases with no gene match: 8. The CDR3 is CASSPRTGFGEKLFF. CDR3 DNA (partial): TGTGCCAGCTCACCGAGGACAGGTTTCGGTGAAAAA.

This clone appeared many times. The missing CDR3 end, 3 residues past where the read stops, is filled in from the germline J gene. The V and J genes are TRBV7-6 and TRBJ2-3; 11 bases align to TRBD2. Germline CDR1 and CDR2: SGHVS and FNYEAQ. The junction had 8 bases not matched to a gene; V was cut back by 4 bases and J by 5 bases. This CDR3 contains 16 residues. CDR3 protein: CASSSVAGGVGDTQYF. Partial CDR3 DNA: TGTGCCAGCAGCTCCGTAGCGGGAGGGGTTGGAGATACG.